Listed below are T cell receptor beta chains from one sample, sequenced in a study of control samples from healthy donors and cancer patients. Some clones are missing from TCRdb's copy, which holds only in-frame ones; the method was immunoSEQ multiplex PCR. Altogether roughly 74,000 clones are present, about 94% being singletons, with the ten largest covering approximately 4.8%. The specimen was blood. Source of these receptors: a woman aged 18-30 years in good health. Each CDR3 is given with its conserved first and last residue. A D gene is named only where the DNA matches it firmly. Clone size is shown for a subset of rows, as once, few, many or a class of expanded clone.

DNA: TGTGCCAGCAGCGACAATGAGCAGTTCTTC; CDR3: CASSDNEQFF; size: once; D: .; V: TRBV28; J: TRBJ2-1
DNA: TGCAGTGCTAGTGGCACAGATACGCAGTATTTT; CDR3: CSASGTDTQYF; size: .; D: .; V: TRBV20-1; J: TRBJ2-3
DNA: TGTGCCAGCAGCCTATCCTCGGGGGGCGTCTATGGCTACACCTTC; CDR3: CASSLSSGGVYGYTF; size: .; D: .; V: TRBV9; J: TRBJ1-2
DNA: TGTGCCAGCAGCCCTTGGACGTCAGAAGCTAACTATGGCTACACCTTC; CDR3: CASSPWTSEANYGYTF; size: .; D: .; V: TRBV7-6; J: TRBJ1-2
DNA: TGCAGCGTTGAAATAAGCCCCTATGGCTACACCTTC; CDR3: CSVEISPYGYTF; size: .; D: .; V: TRBV29-1; J: TRBJ1-2
DNA: TGTGCCAGCACCCACCTTCTAAGCTCCTACAATGAGCAGTTCTTC; CDR3: CASTHLLSSYNEQFF; size: once; D: .; V: TRBV7-8; J: TRBJ2-1
DNA: TGTGCCAGCAGAACGCCAAGCGGGAGCTCCTACAATGAGCAGTTCTTC; CDR3: CASRTPSGSSYNEQFF; size: .; D: TRBD2; V: TRBV27; J: TRBJ2-1
DNA: TGTGCCAGTAGTATTGAGGAGGGGATGCCCCTCCACTTT; CDR3: CASSIEEGMPLHF; size: .; D: .; V: TRBV19; J: TRBJ1-6
DNA: TGTGCCAGCAGTTTAATCGGCGGGACCTACAATGAGCAGTTCTTC; CDR3: CASSLIGGTYNEQFF; size: .; D: .; V: TRBV27; J: TRBJ2-1
DNA: TGTGCCAGCAGCTTAGTGGCCACCCCGAACACCGGGGAGCTGTTTTTT; CDR3: CASSLVATPNTGELFF; size: .; D: .; V: TRBV7-8; J: TRBJ2-2
DNA: TGTGCCAGCAGGGACAGGGTAGGCAATTCACCCCTCCACTTT; CDR3: CASRDRVGNSPLHF; size: .; D: TRBD1; V: TRBV7-2; J: TRBJ1-6
DNA: TGTGCCAGCAGCTTATTGCTAAATGAGCAGTTCTTC; CDR3: CASSLLLNEQFF; size: .; D: .; V: TRBV7-2; J: TRBJ2-1
DNA: TGTGCCAGCAGCTCAGGACAATGGGCCTACGAGCAGTACTTC; CDR3: CASSSGQWAYEQYF; size: .; D: .; V: TRBV5-8; J: TRBJ2-7
DNA: TGCGCCAGCAGCGACGGACGGAGCCAAGAGACCCAGTACTTC; CDR3: CASSDGRSQETQYF; size: .; D: .; V: TRBV5-1; J: TRBJ2-5
DNA: TGTGCCAGCAGCTTTCGGCTAGCGGAGCTCTACAATGAGCAGTTCTTC; CDR3: CASSFRLAELYNEQFF; size: .; D: TRBD2; V: TRBV7-2; J: TRBJ2-1
DNA: TGTGCCAGTGACAACAGCAATTCACCCCTCCACTTT; CDR3: CASDNSNSPLHF; size: .; D: .; V: TRBV2; J: TRBJ1-6
DNA: TGTGCCAGCAGACAGGAGCACCTGAACACTGAAGCTTTCTTT; CDR3: CASRQEHLNTEAFF; size: .; D: .; V: TRBV6-5; J: TRBJ1-1
DNA: TGTGCCACAAACCCCAGGGGGTCCTACCACGAGCAGTACTTC; CDR3: CATNPRGSYHEQYF; size: .; D: TRBD1; V: TRBV28; J: TRBJ2-7
DNA: TGTGCCAGCAGCTTATTTCGTACAAAGGAGGGTTACAAAGTCACAGATACGCAGTATTTT; CDR3: CASSLFRTKEGYKVTDTQYF; size: .; D: .; V: TRBV7-6; J: TRBJ2-3
DNA: TGTGCCAGCAGCTCCACTTGGGGGGGCGGGGAGCTGTTTTTT; CDR3: CASSSTWGGGELFF; size: .; D: TRBD2; V: TRBV7-2; J: TRBJ2-2
DNA: TGTGCCAGTAGTAGCAGCCGGACGAGGTCCAATTCCAAGGAGACCCAGTACTTC; CDR3: CASSSSRTRSNSKETQYF; size: .; D: .; V: TRBV19; J: TRBJ2-5
DNA: TGTGCCACCAGTGATGGTGGGCCGGGGGGCAGCGAGACCCAGTACTTC; CDR3: CATSDGGPGGSETQYF; size: .; D: .; V: TRBV24-1; J: TRBJ2-5
DNA: TGTGCCAGTAGTGCACACAGGGGGCTCGGGGGCACCGGGGAGCTGTTTTTT; CDR3: CASSAHRGLGGTGELFF; size: .; D: TRBD1; V: TRBV19; J: TRBJ2-2
DNA: TGTGCCAGCAGCCAAGGACCAGGGTCGTCCTACGAGCAGTACTTC; CDR3: CASSQGPGSSYEQYF; size: .; D: .; V: TRBV3-1/TRBV3-2; J: TRBJ2-7
DNA: TGTGCCAGCAGCCGGCCATCGGAGGGCTACACCTTC; CDR3: CASSRPSEGYTF; size: .; D: .; V: TRBV5-4; J: TRBJ1-2
DNA: TGTGCCAGCAGTGACTCGGCGCGGAGCTCGCTGGACTATGGCTACACCTTC; CDR3: CASSDSARSSLDYGYTF; size: .; D: .; V: TRBV6-4; J: TRBJ1-2
DNA: TGTGCCATCAGTGAGTCTCGGGAGACCCAGTACTTC; CDR3: CAISESRETQYF; size: .; D: .; V: TRBV10-3; J: TRBJ2-5
DNA: TGTGCCAGCAGTTTTAGAAGGGTTGGGGAGCAGTACTTC; CDR3: CASSFRRVGEQYF; size: .; D: .; V: TRBV28; J: TRBJ2-7
DNA: TGTGCCAGCAGCACCGACAGGATCTATGGCTACACCTTC; CDR3: CASSTDRIYGYTF; size: .; D: .; V: TRBV7-9; J: TRBJ1-2
DNA: TGCGCCAGCACCCCGTTCCCCCCCTACGAGCAGTACTTC; CDR3: CASTPFPPYEQYF; size: .; D: .; V: TRBV10-1; J: TRBJ2-7
DNA: TGTGCCACCAGCGGAAGGAGCGGGATTCAAGAGACCCAGTACTTC; CDR3: CATSGRSGIQETQYF; size: .; D: TRBD2; V: TRBV15; J: TRBJ2-5
DNA: TGCAGCGCCGGGACAGGTCATAGCAATCAGCCCCAGCATTTT; CDR3: CSAGTGHSNQPQHF; size: .; D: TRBD1; V: TRBV29-1; J: TRBJ1-5
DNA: TGTGCCAGCAGCTTGGTCGGCCAGGGGAGAGGAAACACCATATATTTT; CDR3: CASSLVGQGRGNTIYF; size: .; D: .; V: TRBV5-6; J: TRBJ1-3
DNA: TGTGCCAGTAGTCCGTGGGGTACCAACAATGAGCAGTTCTTC; CDR3: CASSPWGTNNEQFF; size: .; D: .; V: TRBV19; J: TRBJ2-1
DNA: TGCGCCAGCAGAACGGGACACGAGTACGAGCAGTACTTC; CDR3: CASRTGHEYEQYF; size: .; D: .; V: TRBV5-1; J: TRBJ2-7
DNA: TGTGCCAGCAGTGGAGTTAGCGGGCGATACGAGCAGTACTTC; CDR3: CASSGVSGRYEQYF; size: .; D: TRBD2; V: TRBV2; J: TRBJ2-7
DNA: TGTGCCAGCAGCTTACAGGGCGACAGGGCCGGCACCATATATTTT; CDR3: CASSLQGDRAGTIYF; size: .; D: TRBD1; V: TRBV7-9; J: TRBJ1-3
DNA: TGTGCCAGCAGCTACGGACAGGGGAATGGCTACACCTTC; CDR3: CASSYGQGNGYTF; size: .; D: TRBD1; V: TRBV7-9; J: TRBJ1-2